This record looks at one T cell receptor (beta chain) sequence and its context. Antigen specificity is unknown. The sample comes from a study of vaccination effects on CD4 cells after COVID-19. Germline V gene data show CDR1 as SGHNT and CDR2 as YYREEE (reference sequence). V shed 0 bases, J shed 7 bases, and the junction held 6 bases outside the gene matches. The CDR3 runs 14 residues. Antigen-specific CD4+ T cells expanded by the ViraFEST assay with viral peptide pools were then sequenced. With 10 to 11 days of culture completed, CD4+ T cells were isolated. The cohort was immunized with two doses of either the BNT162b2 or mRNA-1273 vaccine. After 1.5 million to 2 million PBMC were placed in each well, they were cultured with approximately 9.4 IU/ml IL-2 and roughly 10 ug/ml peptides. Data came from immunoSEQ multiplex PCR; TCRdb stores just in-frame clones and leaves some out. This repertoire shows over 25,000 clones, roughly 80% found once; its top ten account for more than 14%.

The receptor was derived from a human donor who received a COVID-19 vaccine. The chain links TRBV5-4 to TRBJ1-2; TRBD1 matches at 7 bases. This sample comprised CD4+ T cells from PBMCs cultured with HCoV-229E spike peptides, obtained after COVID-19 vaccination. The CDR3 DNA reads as TGTGCCAGCAGCTTGGGGACAGGAGGAACTGGCTACACCTTC. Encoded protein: CASSLGTGGTGYTF.